These T cell receptor beta chains were read from a single sample in a study of PD-1 blockade in classical Hodgkin lymphoma. Using immunoSEQ multiplex PCR, the repertoire was profiled, and TCRdb retains in-frame clones only, with some absent. This sample has around 25,000 clones, with approximately 68% found just once. The specimen comprised peripheral blood mononuclear cells (PBMCs), sampled before the fourth cycle of nivolumab. The receptors derive from a human donor with classical Hodgkin lymphoma. Both conserved end residues are part of each CDR3. D genes are given only for firm matches.

j_call v_call d_call cdr3_aa
TRBJ1-5 TRBV4-3 - CASSQGGGPNQPQHF
TRBJ1-1 TRBV30 TRBD1 CAWSVRGTAEAFF
TRBJ2-2 TRBV7-3 TRBD2 CASSLLAGTSGSKDTGELFF
TRBJ2-3 TRBV7-2 - CASRESARSTDTQYF
TRBJ2-1 TRBV11-2 TRBD2 CASSFPRAGGGEQFF
TRBJ2-7 TRBV10-2 - CASSEGSVNEQYF
TRBJ2-1 TRBV6-5 TRBD2 CASRGLAGGHPEQFF
TRBJ2-7 TRBV9 - CASSVLTDSYEQYF
TRBJ2-7 TRBV20-1 - CSALGGQQYF
TRBJ2-3 TRBV19 TRBD2 CASSTNGRAGTDTQYF
TRBJ1-6 TRBV7-9 - CASSLESTGNSPLHF
TRBJ1-5 TRBV27 TRBD1 CASSFFYRQGVSQPQHF
TRBJ2-1 TRBV1 - CTSSQQPGLAYNEQFF
TRBJ1-4 TRBV19 TRBD1 CASSRDRVNEKLFF
TRBJ1-1 TRBV9 - CASSVEGRWQGAEMNTEAFF
TRBJ2-3 TRBV2 - CASSEGVLITDTQYF
TRBJ1-3 TRBV28 - CASSPEGGFGNTIYF
TRBJ1-1 TRBV2 - CASRAWGNTEAFF
TRBJ1-2 TRBV5-6 - CASSLGYLPLGYTF